The 21 T cell receptor beta chains below come from one sample, sequenced in a study of tumor and adjacent non-tumor tissue in lung cancer (dated by TCRdb to 2016 to 2018). RNA was isolated from bulk unsorted tissue, and RNA quality was assessed with a NanoDrop ND-1000 and an Agilent 2100. Library preparation was by multiplex PCR. The reads were generated on an Illumina HiSeq 2500. Following protocols modified from ARM-PCR, the researchers constructed TCRbeta libraries through three rounds of nested PCR with primers (Table S4). TCRdb reprocessed the public reads (quality trimming at Q25 with fastp, clone calling with MiXCR) and kept in-frame beta chains. Rows with one shared CDR3 protein collapse into an entry with the most common genes and DNA. Recorded for this sample are fewer than 150,000 distinct CDR3 sequences; around 61% of them occurred a single time. The top ten constitute about 20% of the sample.

Sequenced: lung tumor tissue. The origin of the receptors is a man in his sixties with small cell lung cancer.

The CDR3 nucleotides are TGCGCCAGCACTAGCGGGTCTCACCCTAGCACAGATACGCAGTATTTT. It codes for CASTSGSHPSTDTQYF. V usage is TRBV5-1 and J usage is TRBJ2-3; TRBD2 agrees at 8 bases. Germline values: CDR1 SGHRS, CDR2 YFSETQ. The CDR3 consists of 16 residues. The ends lost 6 bases at V and 0 bases at J; junction bases unmatched: 9.

Of note for this clonotype: No conserved phenylalanine or tryptophan ends this CDR3, so it is likely a read error. V gene TRBV6-1 combines with J gene TRBJ2-7; possibly TRBD2 for D (6 bases). This CDR3 is built from 15 residues. V lost 1 base and J 2 bases, leaving 12 bases between the germline ends. Germline assignment: CDR1 MNHNS and CDR2 SASEGT. CDR3 loop: CASSEEVWGAYEQYA. The DNA of the CDR3 is TGTGCCAGCAGTGAAGAGGTGTGGGGGGCCTACGAGCAGTACGCC.

This chain connects TRBV20-1 to TRBJ2-1; TRBD2 aligns across 12 bases. Trimming took 0 bases from V and 2 from J; bases not matched to a gene: 8. Germline CDR1 reads DFQATT; CDR2 reads SNEGSKA (reference sequence). The CDR3 runs 18 residues. CDR3 in amino acids: CSARELAGGMGAYNEQFF. Here the CDR3 DNA reads TGCAGTGCTAGAGAACTAGCGGGAGGAATGGGCGCCTACAATGAGCAGTTCTTC.

Details on this clonotype: The missing conserved phenylalanine or tryptophan at the end of this CDR3 makes a read error likely. V usage is TRBV24-1 and J usage is TRBJ2-4; D unresolved. Per the germline V gene, CDR1 is KGHDR and CDR2 is SFDVKD. This CDR3 is built from 13 residues. The germline V and J ends were trimmed by 3 bases and 3 bases, with 5 bases remaining between them. The CDR3 here is CATSDPGKNIQYL. Here the CDR3 DNA reads TGTGCCACCAGTGATCCCGGCAAAAACATTCAGTACCTC.

This clonotype occurred a few times. V usage is TRBV5-1 and J usage is TRBJ2-3, with 10 bases aligning to TRBD2. V was clipped by 1 base and J by 6 bases; unmatched bases: 11. Germline CDR1 reads SGHRS; CDR2 reads YFSETQ. The CDR3 covers 17 residues. The CDR3 DNA reads TGCGCCAGCAGCTTGTTAGCGGGAGGTGAAGTATGGGATACGCAGTATTTT. Its translation: CASSLLAGGEVWDTQYF.

The rearrangement links TRBV7-9 to TRBJ2-5; D call uncertain. The V end lost 3 bases, the J end lost 3 bases, and 8 bases lay between the germline ends. This CDR3 spans 13 amino acids. Germline CDR1 reads SEHNR; CDR2 reads FQNEAQ (reference sequence). CDR3 residues: CASSLADEETQYF. The CDR3 nucleotides are TGTGCCAGCAGCTTGGCTGACGAAGAGACCCAGTACTTC.

This CDR3 reads CSARDAARGEQFF. DNA of the CDR3: TGCAGTGCTAGAGACGCGGCCCGGGGTGAGCAGTTCTTC. V and J are TRBV20-1 and TRBJ2-1; D is possibly TRBD2 (5 bases). Germline V gene sequence: CDR1 DFQATT, CDR2 SNEGSKA (reference sequence). The CDR3 covers 13 residues. Deletions cut 0 bases from V and 9 bases from J, with 12 bases between.

Concerning this clonotype itself: Its ends do not fully match the called genes, so a read error is possible. This chain joins TRBV5-1 and TRBJ2-6, with unresolved D. CDR3 length equals 15 residues. Germline CDR1 SGHRS, CDR2 YFSETQ. The CDR3: CTSSPLGSGANVLTF. In DNA, the CDR3 is TGTACCAGCAGCCCGTTGGGGTCTGGGGCCAACGTCCTGACTTTC. Variable domain in full (rest from reference TRBV5-1 and TRBJ2-6): KAGVTQTPRYLIKTRGQQVTLSCSPISGHRSVSWYQQTPGQGLQFLFEYFSETQRNKGNFPGRFSGRQFSNSRSEMNVSTLELGDSALYLCTSSPLGSGANVLTFGAGSRLTVL.

This clonotype was found a few times. This sequence joins TRBV28 and TRBJ1-5; the match to TRBD1 covers 8 bases. The germline gives CDR1 MDHEN, CDR2 SYDVKM. This CDR3 has 12 amino acids. Trimming removed 10 bases from V and 7 bases from J; junction bases left unmatched: 6. CDR3 coding DNA: TGTGCCACTAAACAGGGGGAACAGCCCCAGCATTTT. Encoded protein: CATKQGEQPQHF.

The rearrangement joins TRBV6-2 or TRBV6-3 to TRBJ2-1; 9 nucleotides match TRBD2. This CDR3 has 13 residues. Trimming took 8 bases from V and 9 from J; bases not matched to a gene: 8. The germline V gene has CDR1 MNHEY and CDR2 SVGEGT. The DNA for the CDR3 is TGTGCCAGCCGCGGTAGCGGGAGCCGTGAGCAGTTCTTC. Its protein is CASRGSGSREQFF.

Notes on this clonotype: Lacking the conserved final phenylalanine or tryptophan, this CDR3 likely reflects a read error. The genes are TRBV6-1 and TRBJ1-5; tentative D call: TRBD1 (5 bases). The CDR3 is 14 amino acids. V lost 3 bases, J lost 6 bases, and 12 bases lay in between. Per germline, CDR1 MNHNS and CDR2 SASEGT. The CDR3 nucleotides are TGTGCCAGCAGTGACCCGGGGGACGGTCAGCCCCAGCATTCT. Protein sequence: CASSDPGDGQPQHS.

Comments on this clonotype: Sequence at one end of the junction differs from germline and may be a read error. The gene calls are TRBV20-1 and TRBJ2-3; D possibly uses TRBD1 or TRBD2 (7 bases each). Germline V gene sequence: CDR1 DFQATT, CDR2 SNEGSKA (reference sequence). The CDR3 loop spans 15 amino acids. The CDR3 DNA reads as TGCAGTGCTAGTGGGGAGGGAGGGGGCACAGATGCGCAGTATTTT. Translating gives CSASGEGGGTDAQYF.

This clonotype was counted at least ten times. V usage is TRBV6-6 and J usage is TRBJ1-1; TRBD1 agrees at 7 bases. The J segment lost 6 bases and the V segment lost 6 bases, leaving 13 bases of the junction unmatched. Germline V lookup: CDR1 MNHNY, CDR2 SVGAGI (reference sequence). The CDR3 is 15 amino acids. CDR3 loop: CASRSTGVAIAEAFF. CDR3 coding DNA: TGTGCCAGCAGAAGTACAGGGGTGGCAATCGCTGAAGCTTTCTTT.

The genes are TRBV5-4 and TRBJ2-5, with D possibly TRBD1 on 5 matching bases. Trimming pared 7 bases from V and 5 bases from J, leaving 15 bases between. CDR1 is SGHNT, CDR2 YYREEE, per germline (reference sequence). The CDR3 has 13 residues. Here the CDR3 reads CASGLRGAETQYF. CDR3 DNA: TGTGCCAGCGGGCTAAGGGGTGCGGAGACCCAGTACTTC.

This clonotype appeared once. It may be a read error: a sequence one base away is much more abundant. The genes are TRBV20-1 and TRBJ2-1; no firm D call. CDR3 length equals 10 residues. V was pared by 5 bases and J by 10 bases, with 9 bases between. The germline V gene encodes CDR1 DFQATT and CDR2 SNEGSKA (reference sequence). The CDR3 region is CSAGKGEQFF. CDR3 bases: TGCAGTGCTGGCAAAGGGGAGCAGTTCTTC.

With respect to this clonotype: A read error may explain this, as a much larger clone is one base away. The chain links TRBV4-2 to TRBJ2-5, with D unclear. This CDR3 has 14 amino acids. In germline, CDR1 is LGHNA, CDR2 YNFKEQ. The CDR3 loop is CASSVTGRQGTQYF. The CDR3 bases are TGTGCCAGCAGCGTGACTGGAAGGCAAGGGACCCAGTACTTC.

Concerning this clonotype: At one end the junction does not follow the germline gene, possibly because of a read error. This rearrangement joins TRBV5-5 to TRBJ2-2, with D tentatively TRBD1 or TRBD2 (7 bases each). There are 13 residues in the CDR3. From germline, CDR1 is SGHKS and CDR2 YYEKEE (reference sequence). Here the CDR3 reads CTSRAGGAGELFF. The CDR3 DNA is TGTACCAGCAGGGCAGGGGGGGCCGGGGAGCTGTTTTTT.

The chain employs TRBV20-1 and TRBJ2-3; no firm D call. Germline lookup yields CDR1 DFQATT and CDR2 SNEGSKA (reference sequence). This CDR3 contains 14 residues. The V end lost 6 bases, the J end lost 0 bases, and 13 bases lay between the germline ends. This CDR3 is CSAYPGPSTDTQYF. The DNA of the CDR3 is TGCAGTGCGTACCCAGGTCCCAGCACAGATACGCAGTATTTT.

As to this clonotype: This sequence may be a read error, since a much larger clone differs from it by one base. CDR3 coding DNA: TGTGCCAGCGGGAAAGAAGGGTCACCCCTCCACTTT. It encodes CASGKEGSPLHF. The chain recombines TRBV12-3 or TRBV12-4 with TRBJ1-6; D gene unclear. The CDR3 length is 12 residues. V shed 8 bases and J shed 10 bases, with 12 bases lying between them.

This clonotype was seen a handful of times. The chain links TRBV6-5 to TRBJ2-7; 9 bases are shared with TRBD2. The CDR3 runs 16 residues. The junction had 12 bases not matched to a gene; V was cut back by 2 bases and J by 7 bases. CDR1 is MNHEY and CDR2 is SVGAGI in the germline V gene. CDR3 loop: CASSYGLAGPGEEQYF. The CDR3 DNA sequence: TGTGCCAGCAGTTACGGGCTAGCGGGGCCCGGGGAGGAGCAGTACTTC.

The chain combines TRBV11-2 with TRBJ1-1; a possible D gene is TRBD1 (5 bases). V gave up 5 bases and J gave up 7 bases, with 11 bases separating them. The CDR3 length is 12 residues. Germline lookup yields CDR1 SGHAT and CDR2 FQNNGV. The CDR3: CASSLGDHEAFF. CDR3 sequence (DNA): TGTGCCAGCAGCCTAGGGGACCATGAAGCTTTCTTT.